This T cell receptor beta chain was captured by sequencing in a study of blood T cells in healthy people across ages. A J-beta primer mix and a sample-barcoded 5' primer were used in a second PCR of roughly 6 to 11 cycles. MiXCR, run by TCRdb on the 5' RACE reads, gives a single entry per CDR3 protein. The table includes 550,000 to 600,000 distinct CDR3 sequences, roughly a quarter detected once. As regards this clonotype: Its antigen is as yet unknown.

J was trimmed by 2 bases and V by 6 bases; bases with no gene match: 4. There are 15 residues in the CDR3. Germline CDR1 reads LGHNT; CDR2 reads FRNRAP. In each sample, at least 7 million PBMCs were isolated. Total RNA amounts of at least 6 micrograms were extracted per sample. Study results and caveats: Estimates of total diversity, which came from one million sequenced T cells, were considered to be underestimates.

Sequenced material: blood. The chain couples TRBV12-5 to TRBJ2-7; 13 bases are shared with TRBD2. The sequence was collected from a woman in her 70s in good health. CDR3 protein: CASGRGTSGAYEQYF. In nucleotides, the CDR3 is TGTGCTAGTGGCCGGGGGACTAGCGGGGCCTACGAGCAGTACTTC.